This T cell receptor (beta chain) was profiled in a study of blood T cells in healthy people across ages. For the study at large: When template switching was applied, about one barcoded beta molecule was captured per two T cells.

PBMCs numbering at least 6.5 million were isolated per sample. No fewer than 5.5 micrograms of total RNA were isolated from every sample. A second 7 to 11 cycle PCR used barcoded and J-beta primers. TCRdb reprocessed the 5' RACE reads with MiXCR, giving one entry per CDR3 protein. This sample carries about 1,600,000 distinct CDR3 sequences, approximately 42% of them seen once, and the ten largest clones take less than 8%. CDR1 and CDR2 (germline): MNHEY, SMNVEV (reference sequence). Trimming left V 5 bases short and J 2 bases short, with 12 bases between. CDR3 size: 14 residues. The sequenced material came from blood. The sequence came from a woman in her late teens or twenties in good health. The chain is built from TRBV27 and TRBJ1-2; D perhaps matches TRBD1 (6 bases). CDR3 nucleotide sequence: TGTGCCAGCAGTCGCTACACAGGGAACTATGGCTACACCTTC. The encoded protein is CASSRYTGNYGYTF.